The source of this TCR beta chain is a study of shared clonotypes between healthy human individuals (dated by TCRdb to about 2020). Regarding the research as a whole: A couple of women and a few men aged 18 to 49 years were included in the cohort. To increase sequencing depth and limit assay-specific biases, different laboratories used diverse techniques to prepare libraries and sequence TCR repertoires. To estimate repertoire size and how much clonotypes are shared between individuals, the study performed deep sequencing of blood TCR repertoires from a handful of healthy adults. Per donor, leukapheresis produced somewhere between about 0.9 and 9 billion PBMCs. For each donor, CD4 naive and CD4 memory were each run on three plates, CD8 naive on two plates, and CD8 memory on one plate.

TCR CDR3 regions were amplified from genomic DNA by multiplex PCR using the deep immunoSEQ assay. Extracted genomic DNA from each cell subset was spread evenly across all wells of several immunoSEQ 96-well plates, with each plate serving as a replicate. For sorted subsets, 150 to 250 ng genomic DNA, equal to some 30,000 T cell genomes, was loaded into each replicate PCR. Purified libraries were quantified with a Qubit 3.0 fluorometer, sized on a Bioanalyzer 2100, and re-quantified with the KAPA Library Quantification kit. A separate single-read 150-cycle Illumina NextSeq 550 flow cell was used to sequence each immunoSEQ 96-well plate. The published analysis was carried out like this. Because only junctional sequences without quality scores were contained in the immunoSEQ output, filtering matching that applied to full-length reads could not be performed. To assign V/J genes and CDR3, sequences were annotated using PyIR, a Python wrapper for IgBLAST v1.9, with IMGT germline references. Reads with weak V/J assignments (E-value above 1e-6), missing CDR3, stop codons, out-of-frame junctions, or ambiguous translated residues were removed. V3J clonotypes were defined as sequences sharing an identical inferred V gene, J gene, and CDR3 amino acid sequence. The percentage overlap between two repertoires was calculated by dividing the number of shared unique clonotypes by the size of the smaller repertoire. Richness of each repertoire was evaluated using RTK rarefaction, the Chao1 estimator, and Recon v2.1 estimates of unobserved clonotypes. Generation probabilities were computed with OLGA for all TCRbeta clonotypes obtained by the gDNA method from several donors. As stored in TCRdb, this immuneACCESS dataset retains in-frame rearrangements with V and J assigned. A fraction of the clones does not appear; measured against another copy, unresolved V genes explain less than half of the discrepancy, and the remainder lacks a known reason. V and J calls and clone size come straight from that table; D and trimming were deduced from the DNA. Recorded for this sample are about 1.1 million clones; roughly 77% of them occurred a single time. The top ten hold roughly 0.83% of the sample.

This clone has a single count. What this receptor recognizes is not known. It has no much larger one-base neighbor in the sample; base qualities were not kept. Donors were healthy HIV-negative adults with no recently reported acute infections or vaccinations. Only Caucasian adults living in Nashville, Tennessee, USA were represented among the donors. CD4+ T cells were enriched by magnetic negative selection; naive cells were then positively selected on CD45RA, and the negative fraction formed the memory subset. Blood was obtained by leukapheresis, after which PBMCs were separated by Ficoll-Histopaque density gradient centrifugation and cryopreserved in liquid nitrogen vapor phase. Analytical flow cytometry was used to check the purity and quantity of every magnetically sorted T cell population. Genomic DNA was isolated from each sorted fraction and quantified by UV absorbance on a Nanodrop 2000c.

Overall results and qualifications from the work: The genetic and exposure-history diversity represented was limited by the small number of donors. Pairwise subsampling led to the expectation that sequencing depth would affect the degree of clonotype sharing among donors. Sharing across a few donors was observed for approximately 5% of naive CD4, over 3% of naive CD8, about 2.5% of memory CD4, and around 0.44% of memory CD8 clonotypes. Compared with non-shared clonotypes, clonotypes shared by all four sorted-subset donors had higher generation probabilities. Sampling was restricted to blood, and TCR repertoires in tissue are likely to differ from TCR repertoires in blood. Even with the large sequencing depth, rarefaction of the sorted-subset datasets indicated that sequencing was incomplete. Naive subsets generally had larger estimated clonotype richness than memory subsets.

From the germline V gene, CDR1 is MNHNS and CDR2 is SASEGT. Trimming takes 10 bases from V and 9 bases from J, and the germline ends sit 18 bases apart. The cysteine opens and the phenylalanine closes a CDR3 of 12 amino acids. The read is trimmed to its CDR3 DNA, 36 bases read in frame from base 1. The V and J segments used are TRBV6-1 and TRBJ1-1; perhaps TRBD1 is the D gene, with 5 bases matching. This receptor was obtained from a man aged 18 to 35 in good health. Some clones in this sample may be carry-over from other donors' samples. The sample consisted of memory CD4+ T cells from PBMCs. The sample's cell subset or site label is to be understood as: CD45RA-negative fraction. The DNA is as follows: TGTGCCACCGCAACGGGGCGGCAAAAAGCTTTCTTT. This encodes CATATGRQKAFF.